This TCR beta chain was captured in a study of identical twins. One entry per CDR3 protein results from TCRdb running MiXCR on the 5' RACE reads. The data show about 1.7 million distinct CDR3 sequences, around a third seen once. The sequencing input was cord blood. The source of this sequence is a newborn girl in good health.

CDR3 DNA: TGCAGTGCTAGATCCAGTCGGGCGAACACCGGGGAGCTGTTTTTT. Protein: CSARSSRANTGELFF. This chain connects TRBV20-1 to TRBJ2-2; D not resolved. Germline V gives CDR1 DFQATT, CDR2 SNEGSKA (reference sequence). Trimming stripped 2 bases from V and 0 bases from J, with 10 bases between. The CDR3 runs to 15 residues.